The 21 T cell receptor beta chains below all came from one sample that was sequenced in a study of CD8 T cells in Susac syndrome. The authors reverse transcribed 0.5 to 1 ug RNA with random hexamers. TCRdb itself ran the immunoSEQ multiplex PCR reads through MiXCR, one entry per CDR3 protein. The sample includes under 250,000 distinct CDR3 sequences, 85% to 95% of them seen just once. The source material was CD4+ T cells from PBMCs. These receptors were obtained from a human donor with multiple sclerosis.

The gene calls are TRBV30 and TRBJ2-3; no clear D. Trimming removed 2 bases from V and 3 bases from J, with 6 bases in between. The germline V gene has CDR1 GTSNPN and CDR2 SVGIG (reference sequence). This CDR3 has 12 amino acids. This CDR3 reads CAWSLGTDTQYF. Here the CDR3 DNA reads TGTGCCTGGAGTCTGGGGACAGATACGCAGTATTTT. The entire variable domain, with the rest obtained from reference TRBV30 and TRBJ2-3, is as follows: SQTIHQWPATLVQPVGSPLSLECTVEGTSNPNLYWYRQAAGRGLQLLFYSVGIGQISSEVPQNLSASRPQDRQFILSSKKLLLSDSGFYLCAWSLGTDTQYFGPGTRLTVL.

V gene TRBV11-2 combines with J gene TRBJ1-2; a weak D match, TRBD1 (6 bases). Deletions cut 4 bases from V and 8 bases from J, with 14 bases between. Germline V CDR1 and CDR2: SGHAT, FQNNGV. CDR3 length: 13 residues. As DNA, the CDR3 is TGTGCCAGCAGCTCGGGGGGGGGCCTCGGCTACACCTTC. It specifies CASSSGGGLGYTF.

The CDR3 DNA reads as TGTGCCAGCAGCTTAAGAGGGACCCCCAAGGTAGGCACTGAAGCTTTCTTT. Its protein is CASSLRGTPKVGTEAFF. The V gene is TRBV7-2, the J gene TRBJ1-1, with D perhaps TRBD1 (5 bases). The CDR3 extends over 17 amino acids. The germline gives CDR1 SGHTA, CDR2 FQGNSA. V lost 2 bases to trimming and J lost 4 bases, with 20 bases between them.

This clonotype was detected a few times. This chain uses TRBV2 with TRBJ1-2; D remains ambiguous. Trimming stripped 3 bases from V and 5 bases from J, with 7 bases between. Germline CDR1 is SNHLY and CDR2 is FYNNEI. This CDR3 has 12 amino acids. Here the CDR3 reads CASSEQGYGYTF. The CDR3 coding sequence is TGTGCCAGCAGTGAGCAAGGGTATGGCTACACCTTC. Supplemented by reference TRBV2 and TRBJ1-2, the full variable domain reads EPEVTQTPSHQVTQMGQEVILRCVPISNHLYFYWYRQILGQKVEFLVSFYNNEISEKSEIFDDQFSVERPDGSNFTLKIRSTKLEDSAMYFCASSEQGYGYTFGSGTRLTVV.

This clonotype was observed a single time. This chain joins TRBV7-2 and TRBJ2-3, with D possibly matching TRBD2 (5 bases). Trimming shortened V by 1 base and J by 1 base, and 9 bases separated the two germline ends. Germline CDR1 SGHTA, CDR2 FQGNSA. CDR3 length equals 15 residues. The CDR3 protein is CASSLDAGRTDTQYF. The CDR3 bases are TGTGCCAGCAGCTTAGATGCGGGCCGCACAGATACGCAGTATTTT.

Remarks on this clonotype: A junction boundary mismatches the germline segment, possibly from a read error. This chain joins TRBV6-1 and TRBJ1-2; possible D gene TRBD1, 5 bases. Germline CDR1 reads MNHNS; CDR2 reads SASEGT. The CDR3 is 18 amino acids. The CDR3 DNA reads TGTGCCAGCAGGGAAGTACCGGGACTGCGTCCGATGGCCTATGGCTACACCTTC. Encoded protein: CASREVPGLRPMAYGYTF.

The chain is built from TRBV5-4 and TRBJ1-2; unclear D gene. The germline V and J ends were trimmed by 7 bases and 4 bases, with 11 bases remaining between them. Germline CDR1 SGHNT, CDR2 YYREEE (reference sequence). The CDR3 consists of 12 residues. CDR3 amino acids: CASATDGYGYTF. Here the CDR3 DNA reads TGTGCCAGCGCCACGGACGGCTATGGCTACACCTTC.

The chain carries TRBV13 and TRBJ1-2; D uncertain. Trimming removed 0 bases from V and 5 bases from J, with 13 bases in between. The CDR3 is 15 residues long. Germline V gives CDR1 PRHDT, CDR2 FYEKMQ (reference sequence). The CDR3 protein is CASSLGGTLGYGYTF. The CDR3 coding sequence is TGTGCCAGCAGCTTAGGCGGCACCTTGGGGTATGGCTACACCTTC.

V and J are TRBV5-1 and TRBJ2-7; D might be TRBD1 (5 bases). Trimming stripped 0 bases from V and 2 bases from J, with 9 bases between. The CDR3 runs to 14 residues. The germline V gene has CDR1 SGHRS and CDR2 YFSETQ. DNA of the CDR3: TGCGCCAGCAGCTTGGAGCAGGGCCCCTACGAGCAGTACTTC. Its translation: CASSLEQGPYEQYF.

CDR3 region: CASSFAYYEQYF. In DNA form, the CDR3 reads TGTGCCAGCAGCTTCGCCTATTACGAGCAGTACTTC. The chain combines TRBV11-2 with TRBJ2-7; D ambiguous. Trimming pared 3 bases from V and 4 bases from J, leaving 7 bases between. CDR3 length equals 12 residues. From germline, CDR1 is SGHAT and CDR2 FQNNGV.

Note on this clonotype: A read error is likely, as this CDR3 ends without the conserved phenylalanine or tryptophan. The rearrangement joins TRBV20-1 to TRBJ2-2; 9 positions agree with TRBD2. With 0 bases clipped from V and 2 bases from J, the junction kept 4 bases outside the gene matches. Germline V gene lookup returns CDR1 DFQATT and CDR2 SNEGSKA (reference sequence). The CDR3 length is 16 residues. The CDR3 DNA sequence: TGCAGTGCTAGAGATCTGCTAGCGGGAAACACCGGGGAGCTGTTTGTT. Translation: CSARDLLAGNTGELFV.

This clonotype has a handful of counts. This chain joins TRBV27 and TRBJ2-7; D not certain. Trimming cost V 0 bases and J 2 bases, with 11 bases left between them. The CDR3 runs 15 residues. Germline V gene data show CDR1 as MNHEY and CDR2 as SMNVEV (reference sequence). The CDR3 DNA reads as TGTGCCAGCAGTTTATCGAGCGCCGCCCCCTACGAGCAGTACGTC. Its protein is CASSLSSAAPYEQYV.

As concerns this clonotype: The junction does not match germline at one end; this may be a read error. The chain combines TRBV7-9 with TRBJ1-1, with TRBD1 as a possible D gene (6 bases). The CDR3 totals 15 residues. Germline assignment: CDR1 SEHNR and CDR2 FQNEAQ (reference sequence). CDR3: CASSHQTGRGTESFF. Here the CDR3 DNA reads TGTGCCAGCAGCCACCAAACAGGGAGAGGCACTGAATCTTTCTTT.

The CDR3 nucleotides read TGTGCCAGCAGCCGGCGGCAGGGGTTGGAAAGCTACGAGCAGTACGTC. It codes for CASSRRQGLESYEQYV. V usage is TRBV7-8 and J usage is TRBJ2-7, with a weak D call TRBD1 (6 bases). Germline values: CDR1 SGHVS, CDR2 FQNEAQ. This CDR3 has 16 residues. V shed 5 bases and J shed 3 bases, with 20 bases lying between them.

This clonotype was seen only once. The rearrangement joins TRBV4-2 to TRBJ2-3; 8 positions agree with TRBD2. J was trimmed by 0 bases and V by 4 bases; bases with no gene match: 6. Germline CDR1 LGHNA, CDR2 YNFKEQ. The CDR3 length is 16 residues. The CDR3 reads CASSRNAGGSTDTQYF. CDR3 nucleotide sequence: TGTGCCAGCAGCCGGAATGCGGGGGGAAGCACAGATACGCAGTATTTT.

J is TRBJ1-2 and V is TRBV7-9; 7 bases agree with TRBD1. The CDR3 length is 14 residues. After removal of 1 base from V and 6 bases from J, the junction contained 5 bases not matched to a gene. Germline V lookup: CDR1 SEHNR, CDR2 FQNEAQ (reference sequence). Here the CDR3 DNA reads TGTGCCAGCAGCTTAGTGGGGACAGTCCATGGCTACACCTTC. It translates to CASSLVGTVHGYTF. The full variable domain, rest sourced from reference TRBV7-9 and TRBJ1-2, is DTGVSQNPRHKITKRGQNVTFRCDPISEHNRLYWYRQTLGQGPEFLTYFQNEAQLEKSRLLSDRFSAERPKGSFSTLEIQRTEQGDSAMYLCASSLVGTVHGYTFGSGTRLTVV.

The V gene is TRBV19, the J gene TRBJ1-2; 7 bases fit TRBD1. Trimming cost V 10 bases and J 3 bases; bases outside gene matches: 8. Germline lookup yields CDR1 LNHDA and CDR2 SQIVND (reference sequence). The CDR3 totals 13 residues. The CDR3 DNA reads as TGTGCCACGAGACAGGGCCCAGACTATGGCTACACCTTC. It codes for CATRQGPDYGYTF.

This clonotype was observed once. This chain links TRBV3-1 with TRBJ1-5, with 10 bases lining up with TRBD1. V lost 1 base, J lost 6 bases, and 6 bases stayed unmatched. Germline CDR1 is LGHDT and CDR2 is YNNKEL (reference sequence). This CDR3 contains 16 residues. CDR3 sequence (DNA): TGTGCCAGCAGCCAAGGGGACAGGGGATACCCTCAGCCCCAGCATTTT. This gives the protein CASSQGDRGYPQPQHF.

The chain employs TRBV12-3 or TRBV12-4 and TRBJ2-1; 9 bases align to TRBD1. The CDR3 covers 16 residues. V was clipped by 5 bases and J by 7 bases; unmatched bases: 12. This CDR3 reads CASSPGQGAGGNEQFF. The CDR3 nucleotides read TGTGCCAGCAGTCCGGGACAGGGAGCAGGGGGAAATGAGCAGTTCTTC.

DNA of the CDR3: TGCAGCGTTGGGGGGGACAGTTCCAGGTACGAGCAGTACGTC. Residues: CSVGGDSSRYEQYV. The V gene is TRBV29-1, the J gene TRBJ2-7; tentatively, D is TRBD1 (7 bases). Germline CDR1 is SQVTM and CDR2 is ANQGSEA. This CDR3 spans 14 amino acids. Deletions cut 4 bases from V and 4 bases from J, with 17 bases between.

Worth noting for this clonotype: The junction shows a germline mismatch at one end, possibly a read error. This sequence joins TRBV7-7 and TRBJ2-1; 7 nucleotides line up with TRBD2. The CDR3 totals 14 residues. Germline CDR1 and CDR2: SSHAT and FNYEAQ (reference sequence). The CDR3 region has the DNA TGTGCTAGCAGCCCAGCTACTAGCGTCGGTGAGCAGTTCTTC. It is translated as CASSPATSVGEQFF.